This TCR beta chain was obtained from a study of CD8 T cells in ankylosing spondylitis. CDR1 and CDR2 (germline): SEHNR, FQNEAQ (reference sequence). The CDR3 loop spans 15 amino acids. V shed 5 bases, J shed 0 bases, and the junction held 3 bases outside the gene matches. Study-level findings and limits: It appeared that ankylosing spondylitis blood was characterized by a TCR beta motif of roughly 8 highly homologous variants.

Worth noting for this clonotype: Its matching antigen is unknown.

TCRdb re-called the 5' RACE reads through MiXCR, storing one row per CDR3 protein. Of about 440,000 distinct CDR3 sequences in the sample, 15% to 20% were seen once. The chain is built from TRBV7-9 and TRBJ2-2, with 7 positions matching TRBD1. The sample consisted of blood, either unsorted or a sorted T cell fraction (not recorded which). The sequence derives from a male donor with ankylosing spondylitis. The chain's CDR3 is CASSHGQANTGELFF. The CDR3 coding sequence is TGTGCCAGCAGCCACGGACAGGCGAACACCGGGGAGCTGTTTTTT. Drawing the rest from reference TRBV7-9 and TRBJ2-2, the complete variable domain is DTGVSQNPRHKITKRGQNVTFRCDPISEHNRLYWYRQTLGQGPEFLTYFQNEAQLEKSRLLSDRFSAERPKGSFSTLEIQRTEQGDSAMYLCASSHGQANTGELFFGEGSRLTVL.